The present T cell receptor (beta chain) was sequenced within a study of blood T cells in healthy people across ages. This clonotype was detected a few times. A sample-barcoded 5' primer and a J-beta primer mix were used in a second PCR of roughly 6 to 11 cycles. TCRdb reprocessed the 5' RACE reads with MiXCR, giving one entry per CDR3 protein. This table has about 670,000 distinct CDR3 sequences, roughly two fifths appearing once. The TCR sequence derives from an elderly man in good health. The sample taken for sequencing was blood.

CDR3 protein: CASSTGPRKVAGRQETQYF. In nucleotides, the CDR3 is TGTGCCAGCAGCACAGGGCCTAGAAAGGTAGCGGGCCGCCAAGAGACCCAGTACTTC. The rearrangement joins TRBV7-2 to TRBJ2-5; D might be TRBD2 (7 bases). Trimming removed 5 bases from V and 1 base from J, with 26 bases in between. CDR1 and CDR2 (germline): SGHTA, FQGNSA. This CDR3 region has 19 residues.